This T cell receptor beta chain derives from a study of T cells after yellow fever vaccination. Points from the study as a whole: The secondary T-cell response peaked on day 5, not day 15, but was weaker.

As concerns this clonotype: Its matching antigen is unknown.

Trimming pared 7 bases from V and 3 bases from J, leaving 24 bases between. The CDR3 loop spans 17 amino acids. CDR1 and CDR2 from the germline V gene are SGHVS and FQNEAQ. The 5'RACE template-switching step produced TCR cDNA and added a universal primer site and UMIs. TCRdb reanalysed the 5' RACE reads using MiXCR and keeps one entry per CDR3 protein. This sample has some 70,000 distinct CDR3 sequences, with about 6.5% found just once. The sequencing here drew on CD8+ T cells sorted from PBMCs, taken approximately 40 days after the first yellow fever vaccination. This chain joins TRBV7-8 and TRBJ1-2, with D perhaps TRBD1 (6 bases). This clonotype originated in a man between 18 and 35 years old who received the YFV17D yellow fever vaccine. The CDR3 reads CASNNRGYREEDYGYTF. CDR3 DNA sequence: TGTGCCAGCAACAATCGCGGTTACAGGGAGGAAGACTATGGCTACACCTTC.